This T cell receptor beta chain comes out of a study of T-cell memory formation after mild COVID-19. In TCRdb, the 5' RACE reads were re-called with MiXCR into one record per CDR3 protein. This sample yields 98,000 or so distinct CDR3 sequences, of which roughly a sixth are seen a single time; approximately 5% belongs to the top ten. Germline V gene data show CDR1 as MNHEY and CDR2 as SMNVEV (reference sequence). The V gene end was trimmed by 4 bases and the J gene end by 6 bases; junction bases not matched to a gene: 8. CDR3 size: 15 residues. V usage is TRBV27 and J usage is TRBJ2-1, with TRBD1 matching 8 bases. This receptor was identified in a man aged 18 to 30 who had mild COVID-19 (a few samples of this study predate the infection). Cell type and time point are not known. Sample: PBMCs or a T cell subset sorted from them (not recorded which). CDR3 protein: CASSSINRGVNEQFF. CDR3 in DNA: TGTGCCAGCAGTTCCATCAACAGGGGGGTCAATGAGCAGTTCTTC.